Many counts were recorded for the clone carrying this T cell receptor (beta chain). Its antigen remains unidentified. These data come from a study of beta chain features in type 1 diabetes. Overall study results and limits: Among patients with Type 1 diabetes, TCRB CDR3s were moderately but significantly shorter in every one of the four CD4+ subsets.

The CDR3 loop spans 14 amino acids. Trimming stripped 2 bases from V and 3 bases from J, with 11 bases between. The authors reverse transcribed all of the isolated RNA, so sequencing captured expressed TCRB transcripts. The protocol was immunoSEQ multiplex PCR, while the TCRdb copy is restricted to in-frame clones and leaves out a portion. This sample yields roughly 350,000 clones, of which around a tenth are seen a single time; approximately 0.6% belongs to the top ten. Sequences were obtained from central memory CD4+ T cells from blood. The sequence derives from a man aged 30 to 39 with type 1 diabetes. The chain uses TRBV23-1 and TRBJ2-7; D possibly corresponds to TRBD2 (6 bases). TRBV23-1 is treated as an ORF (open reading frame) with a function not yet certain. The CDR3, as DNA: TGCGCCAGCAGTCAAGGGCGGGATAACTACGAGCAGTACTTC. This codes for CASSQGRDNYEQYF.